This T cell receptor beta chain originates from a study of regulatory T cells in long-lasting Graves disease. This CDR3 comprises 12 residues. Germline V gives CDR1 GTSNPN, CDR2 SVGIG (reference sequence). Trimming stripped 5 bases from V and 2 bases from J, with 10 bases between. TCR beta libraries were built with iRepertoire HTBI primers and Arm-PCR of CDR3 regions. In TCRdb, the multiplex PCR reads were re-called with MiXCR into one record per CDR3 protein. Here the sample spans 450,000 to 700,000 distinct CDR3 sequences, about 14% being singletons. Time point reported: newly diagnosed GD, antithyroid drugs for less than 3 months. PBMCs were the source of the RNA used for TCR sequencing. Only a few counts were recorded for this clonotype. No antigen is known for it. Study-level points and caveats: There were preferences for TRBV28, TRBJ1-2 and TRBJ2-5 in persistent disease.

These same data were also listed under a study on T cells in Graves' hyperthyroidism and ophthalmopathy. That source notes: Patients between 18 and 65 years old had hyperthyroidism, newly diagnosed and lasting under 2 months. Diagnoses were made from clinical symptoms, serum measures (thyroxine and TRAb), thyroid ultrasound and orbital computed tomography.

The clonotype was recovered from a man aged 30-40 years with Graves disease. V and J are TRBV30 and TRBJ2-7, with no clear D. Sequencing used peripheral blood mononuclear cells (PBMCs), obtained at new diagnosis, from a patient treated with antithyroid drugs. The CDR3 region is CAWGQETYEQYF. CDR3 nucleotide sequence: TGTGCCTGGGGGCAGGAGACCTACGAGCAGTACTTC.